Listed here are 28 T cell receptor beta chains from one sample, sequenced in a study of T-cell reconstitution after alpha-beta-depleted transplantation in children. Molecular barcoding with unique molecular identifiers was used for the TCRbeta library. Each CDR3 protein gets one entry after TCRdb re-called the PCR reads with MiXCR. Among about 440,000 distinct CDR3 sequences listed, 43% were seen once. The sample was PBMCs, taken before TCRalphabeta/CD19-depleted stem cell transplant. These receptors were obtained from a girl aged 2-10 years with aplastic anemia, due to receive a stem cell transplant.

The chain employs TRBV20-1 and TRBJ2-1, with TRBD2 identical over 10 bases. The V gene end was trimmed by 6 bases and the J gene end by 7 bases; junction bases not matched to a gene: 9. Germline V CDR1 and CDR2: DFQATT, SNEGSKA (reference sequence). This CDR3 comprises 14 residues. The CDR3 bases are TGCAGTGCCAGCAGATCTAGCGGGAGTAATGAGCAGTTCTTC. It specifies CSASRSSGSNEQFF.

The chain uses TRBV5-6 and TRBJ1-5; D not resolved. This CDR3 is built from 12 residues. Trimming left V 4 bases short and J 4 bases short, with 6 bases between. Per the germline V gene, CDR1 is SGHDT and CDR2 is YYEEEE. This CDR3 reads CASSQENQPQHF. CDR3 in DNA: TGTGCCAGCAGCCAGGAGAATCAGCCCCAGCATTTT.

This sequence joins TRBV7-6 and TRBJ2-7; D call uncertain. The germline CDR1 and CDR2 sequences are SGHVS and FNYEAQ. Deletions cut 4 bases from V and 2 bases from J, with 9 bases between. The CDR3 length is 13 residues. The CDR3 DNA follows: TGTGCCAGCAGCTCTTTTCGGGCCTACGAGCAGTACTTC. Translation gives CASSSFRAYEQYF.

This clonotype came up a few times. The chain recombines TRBV2 with TRBJ1-1; no clear D. The CDR3 totals 13 residues. From germline, CDR1 is SNHLY and CDR2 FYNNEI. V shed 3 bases and J shed 8 bases, with 13 bases lying between them. In DNA form, the CDR3 reads TGTGCCAGCAGTGACGGAAGCCTGGCCGAAGCTTTCTTT. This gives the protein CASSDGSLAEAFF.

This clonotype was counted ten times or more. In nucleotides, the CDR3 is TGCAGCGTTGGGCAGCTAGCGGGAGGATTGAATACGCAGTATTTT. This codes for CSVGQLAGGLNTQYF. The V gene is TRBV29-1, the J gene TRBJ2-3, with 11 bases that match TRBD2. The ends lost 4 bases at V and 7 bases at J; junction bases unmatched: 10. The CDR3 is 15 residues long. In germline, CDR1 is SQVTM, CDR2 ANQGSEA.

This clonotype was counted only a few times. V is TRBV5-5 and J is TRBJ2-7, with D possibly matching TRBD1 (6 bases). Germline V gene lookup returns CDR1 SGHKS and CDR2 YYEKEE (reference sequence). The CDR3 totals 15 residues. V was pared by 5 bases and J by 4 bases, with 19 bases between. CDR3 sequence: CASSWANRVTYEQYF. CDR3 DNA: TGTGCCAGCAGTTGGGCCAACAGGGTTACGTACGAGCAGTACTTC.

This clonotype was detected a few times. The chain combines TRBV7-3 with TRBJ2-3, with D perhaps TRBD1 or TRBD2 (5 bases each). The CDR3 totals 15 residues. V was pared by 3 bases and J by 1 base, with 11 bases between. The germline CDR1 and CDR2 sequences are SGHTA and FQGTGA. CDR3 sequence reads: CASSFRDARTDTQYF. Written as DNA, the CDR3 is TGTGCCAGCAGCTTCAGGGACGCTCGCACAGATACGCAGTATTTT.

The chain recombines TRBV11-1 with TRBJ2-2, with a possible D match to TRBD1 (6 bases). Trimming shortened V by 8 bases and J by 3 bases, and 28 bases separated the two germline ends. This CDR3 has 19 residues. Per the germline V gene, CDR1 is SGHAT and CDR2 is FQDESV (reference sequence). The CDR3 nucleotides read TGTGCCAGCTCCCCGTTGGAGTGGTCAGGGGAATCGGACACCGGGGAGCTGTTTTTT. Protein: CASSPLEWSGESDTGELFF.

This chain joins TRBV11-1 and TRBJ2-1; maybe TRBD2 (5 bases). The CDR3 has 17 amino acids. Germline V lookup: CDR1 SGHAT, CDR2 FQDESV (reference sequence). The germline V and J ends were trimmed by 2 bases and 6 bases, with 20 bases remaining between them. The CDR3 spells CASSLSGSGNVGNEQFF. The CDR3 nucleotides read TGTGCCAGCAGCTTATCTGGTTCGGGGAATGTCGGCAATGAGCAGTTCTTC.

Only a few counts were recorded for this clonotype. The rearrangement uses TRBV2 and TRBJ2-7, with 8 bases identical to TRBD1. Germline V gives CDR1 SNHLY, CDR2 FYNNEI. V lost 4 bases, J lost 7 bases, and 12 bases stayed unmatched. The CDR3 is 15 amino acids. The CDR3 here is CASSGTGTGTGEQYF. The CDR3 nucleotides read TGTGCCAGCAGTGGGACCGGGACAGGAACGGGGGAGCAGTACTTC.

This clonotype was seen repeatedly, ten times or more. The chain uses TRBV20-1 and TRBJ1-1; D perhaps matches TRBD1 (6 bases). The CDR3 is 14 amino acids. V was trimmed by 5 bases and J by 0 bases, leaving 13 bases between them. The V gene's germline CDR1 is DFQATT and CDR2 SNEGSKA (reference sequence). The CDR3 loop is CSAARGGMNTEAFF. Here the CDR3 DNA reads TGCAGTGCTGCTCGGGGGGGCATGAACACTGAAGCTTTCTTT.

The chain joins TRBV27 to TRBJ1-1; 8 bases match TRBD1. V shed 4 bases, J shed 4 bases, and the junction held 2 bases outside the gene matches. The CDR3 covers 13 residues. Germline loops: CDR1 MNHEY, CDR2 SMNVEV (reference sequence). CDR3 in DNA: TGTGCCAGCAGTTCGCAGGGGGCCACTGAAGCTTTCTTT. As protein: CASSSQGATEAFF.

This clonotype is a singleton in its sample. The chain links TRBV20-1 to TRBJ2-1; 10 positions match TRBD2. V was pared by 0 bases and J by 5 bases, with 7 bases of the junction left unmatched. The CDR3 covers 16 residues. CDR1 and CDR2 from the germline V gene are DFQATT and SNEGSKA (reference sequence). The CDR3, as DNA: TGCAGTGCTAGAGATCTGCTAGCGGGAGACCACAATGAGCAGTTCTTC. Its protein product is CSARDLLAGDHNEQFF.

The DNA of the CDR3 is TGTGCCAGCACCCTGAACTATGGCTACACCTTC. Translating it yields CASTLNYGYTF. The chain employs TRBV12-3 or TRBV12-4 and TRBJ1-2; D ambiguous. The CDR3 length is 11 residues. Trimming cost V 7 bases and J 2 bases, with 5 bases left between them.

The chain has TRBV7-9 and TRBJ2-2, with D perhaps TRBD2 (6 bases). This CDR3 has 16 amino acids. CDR1 and CDR2 from the germline V gene are SEHNR and FQNEAQ (reference sequence). Trimming took 7 bases from V and 3 from J, leaving 18 bases between them. CDR3 DNA: TGTGCCAGCACACCCTATAGGACTACCGACACCGGGGAGCTGTTTTTT. It translates to CASTPYRTTDTGELFF.

This clonotype was seen at least ten times. The chain uses TRBV6-1 and TRBJ1-1; 9 positions agree with TRBD1. The CDR3 runs 15 residues. Germline trimming cut 4 bases from V and 1 base from J; bases unmatched to any gene: 4. From germline, CDR1 is MNHNS and CDR2 SASEGT. The CDR3 DNA is TGTGCCAGCAGTGTGCCGGGACAGGGGAACACTGAAGCTTTCTTT. As protein: CASSVPGQGNTEAFF.

The chain's CDR3 is CSARVDEQFF. As DNA, the CDR3 is TGCAGTGCTAGAGTTGATGAGCAGTTCTTC. V gene TRBV20-1 combines with J gene TRBJ2-1; no clear D gene. Trimming shortened V by 1 base and J by 8 bases, and 3 bases separated the two germline ends. The germline CDR1 and CDR2 sequences are DFQATT and SNEGSKA (reference sequence). The CDR3 sequence is 10 residues long.

This clonotype has just a few counts. The V and J genes are TRBV5-1 and TRBJ2-3; D is unresolved. The CDR3 is 10 residues long. V was trimmed by 8 bases and J by 2 bases, leaving 3 bases between them. Germline V CDR1 and CDR2: SGHRS, YFSETQ. CDR3 amino acids: CASFTDTQYF. In DNA form, the CDR3 reads TGCGCCAGTTTCACAGATACGCAGTATTTT.

This clonotype has just a few counts. DNA for the CDR3: TGTGCCAGCAGCAAATGGATAAGGGACAGGGATTTACCTGGGGCCAACGTCCTGACTTTC. This sequence encodes CASSKWIRDRDLPGANVLTF. This chain uses TRBV21-1 with TRBJ2-6; the table calls TRBD1, which could not be checked here. TRBV21-1 is assigned pseudogene status. The CDR3 totals 20 residues.

This chain uses TRBV7-3 with TRBJ1-5; D might be TRBD1 (6 bases). V was pared by 1 base and J by 5 bases, with 18 bases between. Germline V CDR1 and CDR2: SGHTA, FQGTGA. This CDR3 comprises 17 residues. The CDR3 nucleotides read TGTGCCAGCAGCTTAAAGTCCCTTACGGGGGCACATCAGCCCCAGCATTTT. Encoded protein: CASSLKSLTGAHQPQHF.

V gene TRBV12-5 combines with J gene TRBJ2-1, with 8 bases aligning to TRBD2. Germline V lookup: CDR1 LGHNT, CDR2 FRNRAP. This CDR3 has 14 residues. The trim removed 5 bases at V and 7 bases at J, leaving 7 bases unmatched. CDR3 in amino acids: CASGTGTSLNEQFF. In DNA, the CDR3 is TGTGCTAGTGGTACCGGGACTAGTCTGAATGAGCAGTTCTTC.

This rearrangement joins TRBV4-2 to TRBJ2-2, with D perhaps TRBD2 (5 bases). The V gene's germline CDR1 is LGHNA and CDR2 YNFKEQ. V lost 0 bases, J lost 7 bases, and 9 bases lay in between. This CDR3 has 14 residues. The CDR3 region has the DNA TGTGCCAGCAGCCAAGATTCCGGGATCGGGGAGCTGTTTTTT. It is translated as CASSQDSGIGELFF.

The chain links TRBV4-1 to TRBJ2-7; 8 bases are shared with TRBD2. This CDR3 spans 15 amino acids. From germline, CDR1 is MGHRA and CDR2 YSYEKL. Trimming removed 2 bases from V and 2 bases from J; junction bases left unmatched: 5. CDR3 residues: CASSQRAGEPYEQYF. The CDR3 region has the DNA TGCGCCAGCAGCCAAAGAGCGGGGGAGCCCTACGAGCAGTACTTC.

This clonotype was counted many times. The chain links TRBV15 to TRBJ1-5, with D unclear. V lost 0 bases and J 10 bases, leaving 7 bases between the germline ends. Germline assignment: CDR1 LNHNV and CDR2 YYDKDF (reference sequence). The CDR3 loop spans 12 amino acids. CDR3 DNA: TGTGCCACCAGCAGAGATCTCTCCCCCCAGCATTTT. Its protein product is CATSRDLSPQHF.

This clonotype was seen many times. The rearrangement uses TRBV27 and TRBJ1-2, with TRBD1 identical over 10 bases. The junction had 1 base not matched to a gene; V was cut back by 8 bases and J by 1 base. CDR3 size: 13 residues. In germline, CDR1 is MNHEY, CDR2 SMNVEV (reference sequence). CDR3 loop: CASGTGDNYGYTF. CDR3 DNA: TGTGCCAGCGGGACAGGGGATAACTATGGCTACACCTTC.

In this sample, this clonotype turned up a few times. This chain uses TRBV6-1 with TRBJ1-5; possibly TRBD1 for D (6 bases). CDR1 is MNHNS and CDR2 is SASEGT in the germline V gene. The V gene lost 7 bases and the J gene lost 0 bases, with 16 bases spanning the gap. This CDR3 comprises 16 residues. CDR3 in DNA: TGTGCCAGCACCTACCCTAAGGGGGGTAGCAATCAGCCCCAGCATTTT. Translation gives CASTYPKGGSNQPQHF.

This clonotype was seen many times. The J gene is TRBJ2-7, the V gene TRBV11-2; 10 positions agree with TRBD1. V lost 7 bases to trimming and J lost 7 bases; unmatched junction nucleotides: 10. The germline CDR1 and CDR2 sequences are SGHAT and FQNNGV. This CDR3 has 14 amino acids. As DNA, the CDR3 is TGTGCCAGCACCGGAGAGGGACAGGGGCGGGAGCAGTACTTC. Translation gives CASTGEGQGREQYF.

This clonotype occurred a few times. The chain carries TRBV5-1 and TRBJ1-6; 7 positions agree with TRBD1. The J segment lost 5 bases and the V segment lost 1 base, leaving 6 bases of the junction unmatched. CDR3 length: 16 amino acids. Germline V gene data show CDR1 as SGHRS and CDR2 as YFSETQ. The CDR3 reads CASSLSLTGNNSPLHF. The CDR3 DNA follows: TGCGCCAGCAGCTTGAGCTTGACAGGGAATAATTCACCCCTCCACTTT. Drawing the rest from reference TRBV5-1 and TRBJ1-6, the complete variable domain is KAGVTQTPRYLIKTRGQQVTLSCSPISGHRSVSWYQQTPGQGLQFLFEYFSETQRNKGNFPGRFSGRQFSNSRSEMNVSTLELGDSALYLCASSLSLTGNNSPLHFGNGTRLTVT.